The 16 T cell receptor beta chains given below trace back to one sample, sequenced in a study of T cells after somatic rescue of genetic block. The table came from immunoSEQ multiplex PCR; TCRdb's copy has only in-frame clones and leaves some out. This sample has about 12,000 clones, with around 70% found just once. The sample comprised peripheral blood mononuclear cells (PBMCs). These receptors came from a boy younger than 18.

The rearrangement links TRBV14 to TRBJ2-1; 13 nucleotides match TRBD2. This CDR3 contains 19 residues. V lost 1 base, J lost 4 bases, and 10 bases stayed unmatched. CDR1 is SGHDN and CDR2 is FVKESK in the germline V gene. CDR3 nucleotides: TGTGCCAGCAGCCAAGTTAGAAAGACGACTAGCGGGAGGTACAATGAGCAGTTCTTC. Protein: CASSQVRKTTSGRYNEQFF.

This rearrangement joins TRBV5-4 to TRBJ2-3; 11 nucleotides align to TRBD1. This CDR3 region has 16 residues. Germline CDR1 SGHNT, CDR2 YYREEE (reference sequence). V dropped 4 bases and J dropped 0; count of bases not matched to a gene: 4. The CDR3 region has the DNA TGTGCCAGCAGCCTAGGGACAGGGGGTAGCACAGATACGCAGTATTTT. This gives the protein CASSLGTGGSTDTQYF.

A word on this clone: The junction and the germline gene differ at one end; a read error may be behind it. For the CDR3, the DNA is TGTGCCACCAGCCGAGACAGGGGAAATGGAAACACCATATATTTT. This sequence encodes CATSRDRGNGNTIYF. This sequence joins TRBV15 and TRBJ1-3; 8 bases agree with TRBD1. CDR3 length: 15 amino acids. CDR1 and CDR2 from the germline V gene are LNHNV and YYDKDF (reference sequence).

V and J are TRBV5-1 and TRBJ2-5; TRBD2 aligns across 11 bases. Per germline, CDR1 SGHRS and CDR2 YFSETQ. The CDR3 is made up of 16 amino acids. V dropped 5 bases and J dropped 2; count of bases not matched to a gene: 8. CDR3 sequence (DNA): TGCGCCAGCAGTTTCACTAGCGGGGGTTCTCAAGAGACCCAGTACTTC. As protein: CASSFTSGGSQETQYF.

The CDR3 here is CASSLTRGTNTGELFF. DNA for the CDR3: TGCGCCAGCAGCTTAACCAGGGGAACGAACACCGGGGAGCTGTTTTTT. The genes are TRBV5-1 and TRBJ2-2; D might be TRBD1 (6 bases). Looked up from germline, CDR1 is SGHRS and CDR2 is YFSETQ. This CDR3 is 16 amino acids long. Trimming cost V 2 bases and J 0 bases, with 11 bases left between them.

The chain recombines TRBV5-1 with TRBJ2-3, with D uncertain. The CDR3 has 17 amino acids. Trimming removed 0 bases from V and 2 bases from J, with 16 bases in between. Germline-derived CDR1 and CDR2 are SGHRS and YFSETQ. This chain's CDR3 is CASSLVLTRVTTDTQYF. The CDR3 DNA follows: TGCGCCAGCAGCTTGGTATTGACGAGAGTGACCACAGATACGCAGTATTTT.

This chain uses TRBV19 with TRBJ2-5, with 11 bases that match TRBD1. The V and J ends lost 6 bases and 4 bases, in that order; junction bases with no gene match: 7. The CDR3 length is 15 residues. CDR1 and CDR2 from the germline V gene are LNHDA and SQIVND (reference sequence). The CDR3 bases are TGTGCCAGTAGCTTAAGGGGACAGGGGGGAGAGACCCAGTACTTC. This codes for CASSLRGQGGETQYF.

The rearrangement uses TRBV10-3 and TRBJ2-5; 9 bases are a match to TRBD1. The J call may be wrong; the DNA end is better matched by TRBJ2-7. The CDR3 runs to 12 residues. The germline CDR1 and CDR2 sequences are ENHRY and SYGVKD. The CDR3 is CAIRGTGTEQYF. The CDR3 region has the DNA TGTGCCATCAGGGGGACAGGGACCGAGCAGTACTTC.

This chain joins TRBV6-1 and TRBJ2-7, with 10 bases aligning to TRBD1. After removal of 4 bases from V and 6 bases from J, the junction contained 9 bases not matched to a gene. Germline CDR1 MNHNS, CDR2 SASEGT. The length of the CDR3 is 15 residues. The CDR3 nucleotides read TGTGCCAGCAGTGCCCGGACAGGGGGTTTAGGCGAGCAGTACTTC. Encoded protein: CASSARTGGLGEQYF.

This sequence joins TRBV25-1 and TRBJ1-4; no firm D call. Trimming removed 1 base at V and 8 bases at J, with 14 bases between. CDR1 MGHDK and CDR2 SYGVNS come from the germline V gene. This CDR3 has 15 amino acids. The CDR3 DNA follows: TGTGCCAGCAGTGAATCTCCCACATGGATGGAAAAACTGTTTTTT. It encodes CASSESPTWMEKLFF.

This chain connects TRBV6-5 to TRBJ2-5; TRBD2 might be the D (5 bases). The V gene lost 0 bases and the J gene lost 4 bases, with 12 bases spanning the gap. The CDR3 loop spans 15 amino acids. Germline loops: CDR1 MNHEY, CDR2 SVGAGI. The CDR3 reads CASSYSLGSRETQYF. CDR3 bases: TGTGCCAGCAGTTACTCTCTTGGGAGTCGAGAGACCCAGTACTTC.

This clone showed up just a few times. V and J are TRBV28 and TRBJ1-3, with D hard to call. V was clipped by 4 bases and J by 5 bases, with 9 bases between them. The CDR3 is made up of 13 amino acids. The germline gives CDR1 MDHEN, CDR2 SYDVKM. The CDR3 here is CASSWKDRNTIYF. The CDR3 DNA sequence: TGTGCCAGCAGTTGGAAAGACAGAAACACCATATATTTT.

V is TRBV29-1 and J is TRBJ1-1; no clear D. The germline V gene has CDR1 SQVTM and CDR2 ANQGSEA. The V and J ends lost 8 bases and 5 bases respectively, with 6 bases between them. This CDR3 region has 9 residues. This CDR3 reads CSCGTEAFF. The CDR3 DNA reads as TGCAGCTGTGGGACTGAAGCTTTCTTT.

The chain recombines TRBV25-1 with TRBJ1-4; D not resolved. Trimming removed 3 bases at V and 0 bases at J, with 8 bases between. The length of the CDR3 is 15 residues. CDR1 and CDR2 from the germline V gene are MGHDK and SYGVNS. CDR3 amino acids: CASSDMTATNEKLFF. DNA for the CDR3: TGTGCCAGCAGTGACATGACGGCAACTAATGAAAAACTGTTTTTT.

The genes are TRBV28 and TRBJ1-1; TRBD1 matches 11 bases. V dropped 0 bases and J dropped 3; count of bases not matched to a gene: 0. There are 15 residues in the CDR3. CDR1 and CDR2 (germline): MDHEN, SYDVKM. The CDR3 region is CASSLWGQGDTEAFF. CDR3 bases: TGTGCCAGCAGTTTATGGGGACAGGGGGACACTGAAGCTTTCTTT.

This chain uses TRBV28 with TRBJ1-6, with 8 nucleotides matching TRBD1. V was pared by 5 bases and J by 12 bases, with 15 bases of the junction left unmatched. There are 16 residues in the CDR3. Germline V gene sequence: CDR1 MDHEN, CDR2 SYDVKM. The CDR3 region has the DNA TGTGCCAGCAGTCTAGCCCAGGGGGCGCGGCGCCTACCCCTCCACTTT. The encoded protein is CASSLAQGARRLPLHF.